Detailed here is one TCR beta chain. The CDR3 is 15 amino acids. The ends lost 6 bases at V and 6 bases at J; junction bases unmatched: 8. The germline CDR1 and CDR2 sequences are MGHDK and SYGVNS. The sample belongs to a study of shared clonotypes between healthy human individuals. Execution of the assay was at deep level. Several immunoSEQ plates received, in even portions, the genomic DNA of each subset. Method: immunoSEQ multiplex PCR; TCRdb's copy keeps in-frame clones and lacks some. Counted here are about half a million clones, 79% occurring once; the ten biggest clones make up around 14%. The source of this sequence is a middle-aged woman in good health. Some clones in this sample may be carry-over from other donors' samples. Sequencing was done on a sample of PBMCs. This chain uses TRBV25-1 with TRBJ1-3; the match to TRBD1 covers 10 bases. CDR3 in amino acids: CASSPRTGGVNTIYF. In nucleotides, the CDR3 is TGTGCCAGCAGCCCCCGGACAGGGGGAGTAAACACCATATATTTT.